The 23 T cell receptor beta chains below all came from one sample that was sequenced in a study of vaccination effects on CD4 cells after COVID-19. Libraries were prepared by immunoSEQ multiplex PCR; TCRdb keeps only in-frame clonotypes and omits some of them. The sample shows fewer than 60,000 clones, around 73% of them seen only once. These receptors lack a known antigen. Culture proceeded for 10 days, and CD4+ T cells were then isolated. The cohort was immunized with two doses of either the BNT162b2 or mRNA-1273 vaccine. Sample: CD4+ T cells from PBMCs cultured without peptide, taken after COVID-19 vaccination. The receptors originated from a human donor who received a COVID-19 vaccine.

This chain connects TRBV20-1 to TRBJ1-5, with a weak D call TRBD1 (5 bases). The germline V and J ends were trimmed by 3 bases and 4 bases, with 13 bases remaining between them. The CDR3 has 14 amino acids. Looked up from germline, CDR1 is DFQATT and CDR2 is SNEGSKA (reference sequence). The CDR3 region is CSASLDTRNQPQHF. In DNA form, the CDR3 reads TGCAGTGCTAGTCTGGACACTCGAAATCAGCCCCAGCATTTT.

This clone was counted once. This chain links TRBV28 with TRBJ1-5, with D possibly matching TRBD1 (6 bases). V shed 3 bases and J shed 0 bases, with 15 bases lying between them. CDR3 length: 17 residues. Germline V gives CDR1 MDHEN, CDR2 SYDVKM. The CDR3 DNA is TGTGCCAGCAGTTTCCGGGACATCTATTATAGCAATCAGCCCCAGCATTTT. Translated: CASSFRDIYYSNQPQHF. Based on the CDR3 plus reference TRBV28 and TRBJ1-5, the full variable domain is DVKVTQSSRYLVKRTGEKVFLECVQDMDHENMFWYRQDPGLGLRLIYFSYDVKMKEKGDIPEGYSVSREKKERFSLILESASTNQTSMYLCASSFRDIYYSNQPQHFGDGTRLSIL.

This clone has a handful of counts. This chain uses TRBV4-2 with TRBJ1-1; D gene unclear. The ends were cut back, 3 bases at V and 4 bases at J, with 12 bases in the middle. Germline CDR1 LGHNA, CDR2 YNFKEQ. The CDR3 contains 14 residues. The CDR3 loop reads CASSHAGRSTEAFF. In DNA, the CDR3 is TGTGCCAGCAGCCATGCGGGTAGGAGCACTGAAGCTTTCTTT.

The chain has TRBV6-5 and TRBJ1-1, with D unresolved. The CDR3 consists of 15 residues. V was trimmed by 0 bases and J by 0 bases, leaving 8 bases between them. Germline CDR1 is MNHEY and CDR2 is SVGAGI. CDR3 loop: CASSYSMAVNTEAFF. In DNA, the CDR3 is TGTGCCAGCAGTTACTCGATGGCGGTGAACACTGAAGCTTTCTTT.

The chain employs TRBV7-2 and TRBJ2-5, with D perhaps given as TRBD1 or TRBD2 (5 bases each). The CDR3 spans 14 residues. Germline CDR1 is SGHTA and CDR2 is FQGNSA. V lost 0 bases to trimming and J lost 6 bases, with 11 bases between them. DNA for the CDR3: TGTGCCAGCAGCTTAGCGGGGGTCGGCAAGACCCAGTACTTC. Residues: CASSLAGVGKTQYF.

This clone was found a few times. The gene calls are TRBV5-1 and TRBJ1-6; D is undetermined. V dropped 1 base and J dropped 6 bases, with 8 bases sitting between them. CDR1 and CDR2 (germline): SGHRS, YFSETQ. CDR3 length equals 14 residues. In nucleotides, the CDR3 is TGCGCCAGCAGCTTGATGGGCAGTAATTCACCCCTCCACTTT. It specifies CASSLMGSNSPLHF.

This rearrangement joins TRBV6-6 to TRBJ2-1; the D is unclear. V lost 0 bases to trimming and J lost 3 bases, with 9 bases between them. Germline V CDR1 and CDR2: MNHNY, SVGAGI (reference sequence). This CDR3 is built from 15 residues. The CDR3 loop reads CASSYSRSVYNEQFF. The CDR3 nucleotides read TGTGCCAGCAGTTACTCGAGGTCAGTCTACAATGAGCAGTTCTTC.

The V call is TRBV18, the J call TRBJ1-2; D remains ambiguous. The ends were cut back, 0 bases at V and 2 bases at J, with 10 bases in the middle. The CDR3 consists of 15 residues. CDR1 is KGHSH, CDR2 LQKENI, per germline. CDR3 in amino acids: CASSPPVGRNYGYTF. The CDR3 nucleotides are TGTGCCAGCTCACCACCAGTCGGGAGGAACTATGGCTACACCTTC.

The genes are TRBV30 and TRBJ1-6; the D is unclear. V dropped 0 bases and J dropped 7 bases, with 4 bases sitting between them. Germline CDR1 and CDR2: GTSNPN and SVGIG (reference sequence). The CDR3 consists of 12 residues. The CDR3 region has the DNA TGTGCCTGGAGTGTTCTGAATTCACCCCTCCACTTT. Translated: CAWSVLNSPLHF. Full variable domain (outside the CDR3, taken from reference TRBV30 and TRBJ1-6): SQTIHQWPATLVQPVGSPLSLECTVEGTSNPNLYWYRQAAGRGLQLLFYSVGIGQISSEVPQNLSASRPQDRQFILSSKKLLLSDSGFYLCAWSVLNSPLHFGNGTRLTVT.

This rearrangement joins TRBV29-1 to TRBJ2-4; TRBD1 agrees at 8 bases. Germline V gene data show CDR1 as SQVTM and CDR2 as ANQGSEA. Trimming cost V 3 bases and J 8 bases; bases outside gene matches: 3. CDR3 length equals 12 residues. CDR3 in DNA: TGCAGCGTTGAGACAGGGGTCGACATTCAGTACTTC. Translated: CSVETGVDIQYF. The entire variable domain, with the rest obtained from reference TRBV29-1 and TRBJ2-4, is as follows: SAVISQKPSRDICQRGTSLTIQCQVDSQVTMMFWYRQQPGQSLTLIATANQGSEATYESGFVIDKFPISRPNLTFSTLTVSNMSPEDSSIYLCSVETGVDIQYFGAGTRLSVL.

In DNA form, the CDR3 reads TGTGCCAGCAGCCGCGATCGCGACGAGCAGTACTTC. Its protein product is CASSRDRDEQYF. The rearrangement joins TRBV7-2 to TRBJ2-7; no firm D call. The length of the CDR3 is 12 residues. Germline loops: CDR1 SGHTA, CDR2 FQGNSA. Trimming shortened V by 5 bases and J by 5 bases, and 10 bases separated the two germline ends.

Only a few counts were recorded for this clone. The chain employs TRBV2 and TRBJ1-4; D is possibly TRBD1 (5 bases). This CDR3 region has 12 residues. The ends were cut back, 9 bases at V and 4 bases at J, with 9 bases in the middle. Germline V gives CDR1 SNHLY, CDR2 FYNNEI. The CDR3: CASVQDNEKLFF. The DNA of the CDR3 is TGTGCCAGTGTACAGGATAATGAAAAACTGTTTTTT.

This sequence joins TRBV4-3 and TRBJ2-3; D is unresolved. Germline-derived CDR1 and CDR2 are LGHNA and YSLEER. The CDR3 extends over 12 amino acids. V lost 4 bases to trimming and J lost 3 bases, with 5 bases between them. CDR3 sequence (DNA): TGCGCCAGCAGCCGGCCTACAGATACGCAGTATTTT. Amino acid sequence: CASSRPTDTQYF.

J is TRBJ1-1 and V is TRBV28; TRBD1 matches at 10 bases. The CDR3 contains 16 residues. V trimming: 4 bases; J trimming: 3 bases; junction bases outside the gene matches: 8. The germline V gene has CDR1 MDHEN and CDR2 SYDVKM. Written as DNA, the CDR3 is TGTGCCAGCAGTTATCTCCCGGGACAGGGGCACACTGAAGCTTTCTTT. Amino acids: CASSYLPGQGHTEAFF.

The CDR3 loop reads CASRATSPPYNEQFF. The CDR3 nucleotides read TGTGCCAGCAGGGCGACTAGCCCCCCCTACAATGAGCAGTTCTTC. V gene TRBV6-5 combines with J gene TRBJ2-1; 7 nucleotides align to TRBD2. V shed 6 bases and J 2 bases; nucleotides not matched to a gene: 7. The CDR3 totals 15 residues. CDR1 MNHEY and CDR2 SVGAGI come from the germline V gene.

This rearrangement joins TRBV19 to TRBJ1-2; TRBD1 matches 11 bases. This CDR3 is built from 14 residues. V dropped 7 bases and J dropped 6; count of bases not matched to a gene: 7. Germline CDR1 is LNHDA and CDR2 is SQIVND (reference sequence). The CDR3 DNA sequence: TGTGCCAGTACCCGGACAGGGGGCAATCATGGCTACACCTTC. This codes for CASTRTGGNHGYTF.

The rearrangement links TRBV28 to TRBJ2-3; D is unresolved. The germline CDR1 and CDR2 sequences are MDHEN and SYDVKM. V lost 3 bases and J 2 bases, leaving 15 bases between the germline ends. This CDR3 region has 16 residues. In nucleotides, the CDR3 is TGTGCCAGCAGTTTGTCGGGCTCCTTACTCACAGATACGCAGTATTTT. This translates into CASSLSGSLLTDTQYF.

The gene calls are TRBV24-1 and TRBJ2-3; tentatively, D is TRBD2 (6 bases). V shed 9 bases and J shed 0 bases, with 21 bases lying between them. Per germline, CDR1 KGHDR and CDR2 SFDVKD. The CDR3 loop spans 17 amino acids. The CDR3 DNA follows: TGTGCCACCGCCCCCGGGACTGGCTTTTCTAGCACAGATACGCAGTATTTT. As protein: CATAPGTGFSSTDTQYF.

This chain uses TRBV7-2 with TRBJ1-2; a possible D gene is TRBD1 (5 bases). V lost 0 bases, J lost 1 base, and 18 bases lay in between. Germline V gene data show CDR1 as SGHTA and CDR2 as FQGNSA. The CDR3 sequence is 18 residues long. CDR3 region: CASSLARPGPVGNYGYTF. The CDR3 DNA follows: TGTGCCAGCAGCTTAGCTCGGCCAGGGCCTGTAGGTAACTATGGCTACACCTTC.

By share of the sample, this clone is medium-sized. The rearrangement joins TRBV12-3 or TRBV12-4 to TRBJ1-3; possibly TRBD1 for D (5 bases). CDR3 length: 12 residues. V lost 11 bases, J lost 2 bases, and 10 bases lay in between. CDR3 sequence reads: CAGRGAGNTIYF. The CDR3 coding sequence is TGTGCCGGGCGGGGGGCTGGAAACACCATATATTTT.

V usage is TRBV7-8 and J usage is TRBJ2-1, with TRBD2 identical over 7 bases. The J segment lost 7 bases and the V segment lost 2 bases, leaving 20 bases of the junction unmatched. CDR1 is SGHVS and CDR2 is FQNEAQ in the germline V gene. The CDR3 sequence is 19 residues long. CDR3 sequence reads: CASSLIPPRTRWEGNEQFF. The CDR3 DNA follows: TGTGCCAGCAGCTTAATCCCCCCTCGGACTAGGTGGGAAGGAAATGAGCAGTTCTTC. Combining the CDR3 with reference TRBV7-8 and TRBJ2-1 gives the whole variable domain GAGVSQSPRYKVAKRGQDVALRCDPISGHVSLFWYQQALGQGPEFLTYFQNEAQLDKSGLPSDRFFAERPEGSVSTLKIQRTQQEDSAVYLCASSLIPPRTRWEGNEQFFGPGTRLTVL.

This clone came up a few times. J is TRBJ2-2 and V is TRBV7-6, with D perhaps matching TRBD2 (6 bases). V lost 1 base to trimming and J lost 1 base, with 10 bases between them. Germline CDR1 is SGHVS and CDR2 is FNYEAQ. The CDR3 has 16 amino acids. The DNA of the CDR3 is TGTGCCAGCAGCTTAGAGGGAGGTCTGAACACCGGGGAGCTGTTTTTT. Protein product: CASSLEGGLNTGELFF.

The chain employs TRBV28 and TRBJ1-5; TRBD1 is a possible D gene (6 bases). Trimming stripped 5 bases from V and 5 bases from J, with 16 bases between. In germline, CDR1 is MDHEN, CDR2 SYDVKM. CDR3 length: 15 residues. CDR3 in DNA: TGTGCCAGCAGTCCCGGGGGGGGCGAGTATCAGCCCCAGCATTTT. As protein: CASSPGGGEYQPQHF.